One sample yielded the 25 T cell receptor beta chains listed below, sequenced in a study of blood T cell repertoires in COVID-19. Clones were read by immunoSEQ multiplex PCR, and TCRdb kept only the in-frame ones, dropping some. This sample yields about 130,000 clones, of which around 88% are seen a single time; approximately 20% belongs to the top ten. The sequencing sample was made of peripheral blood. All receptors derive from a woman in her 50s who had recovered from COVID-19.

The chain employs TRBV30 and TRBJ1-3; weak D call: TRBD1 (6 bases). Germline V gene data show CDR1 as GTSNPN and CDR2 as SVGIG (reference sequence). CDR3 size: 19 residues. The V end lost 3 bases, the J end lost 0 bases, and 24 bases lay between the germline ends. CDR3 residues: CAWRGTGTSGVYSGNTIYF. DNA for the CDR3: TGTGCCTGGAGGGGGACCGGGACAAGCGGCGTTTACTCTGGAAACACCATATATTTT.

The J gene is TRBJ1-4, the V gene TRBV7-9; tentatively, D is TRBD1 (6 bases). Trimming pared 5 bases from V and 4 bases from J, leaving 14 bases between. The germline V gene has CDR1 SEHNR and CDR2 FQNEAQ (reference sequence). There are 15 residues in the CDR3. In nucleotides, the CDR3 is TGTGCCAGCAGCGTCAGGGGATCGGGTAATGAAAAACTGTTTTTT. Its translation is CASSVRGSGNEKLFF.

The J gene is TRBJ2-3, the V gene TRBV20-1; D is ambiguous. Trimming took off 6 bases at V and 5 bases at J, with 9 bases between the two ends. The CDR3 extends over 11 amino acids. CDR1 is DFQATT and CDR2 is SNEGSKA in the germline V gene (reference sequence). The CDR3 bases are TGCAGTGCCGGTCTCTTAGATACGCAGTATTTT. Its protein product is CSAGLLDTQYF.

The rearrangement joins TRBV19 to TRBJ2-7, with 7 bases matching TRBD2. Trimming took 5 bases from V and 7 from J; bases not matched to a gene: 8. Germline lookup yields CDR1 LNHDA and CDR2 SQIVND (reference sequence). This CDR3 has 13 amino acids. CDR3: CASSVVREREQYF. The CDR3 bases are TGTGCCAGTAGTGTGGTGCGGGAGAGGGAGCAGTACTTC.

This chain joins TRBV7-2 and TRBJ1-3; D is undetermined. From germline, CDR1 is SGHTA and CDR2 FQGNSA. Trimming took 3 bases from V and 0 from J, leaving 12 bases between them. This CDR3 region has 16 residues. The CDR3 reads CASSFRTGFSGNTIYF. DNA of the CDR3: TGTGCCAGCAGCTTTAGGACGGGGTTCTCTGGAAACACCATATATTTT.

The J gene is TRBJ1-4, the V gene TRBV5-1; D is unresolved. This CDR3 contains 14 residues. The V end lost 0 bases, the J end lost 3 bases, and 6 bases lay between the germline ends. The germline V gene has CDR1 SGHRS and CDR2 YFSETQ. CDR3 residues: CASSLASPNEKLFF. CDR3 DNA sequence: TGCGCCAGCAGCTTGGCGTCCCCTAATGAAAAACTGTTTTTT.

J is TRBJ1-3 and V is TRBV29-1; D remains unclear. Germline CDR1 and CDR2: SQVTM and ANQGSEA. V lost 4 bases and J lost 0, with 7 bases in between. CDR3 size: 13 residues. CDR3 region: CSVGSNSGNTIYF. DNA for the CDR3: TGCAGCGTTGGGTCTAACTCTGGAAACACCATATATTTT.

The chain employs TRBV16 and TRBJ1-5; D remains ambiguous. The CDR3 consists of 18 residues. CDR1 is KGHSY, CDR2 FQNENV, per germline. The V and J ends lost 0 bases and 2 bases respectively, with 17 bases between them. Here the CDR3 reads CASSQSLGEQAGNQPQHF. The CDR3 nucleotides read TGTGCCAGCAGCCAATCGTTAGGAGAACAAGCGGGCAATCAGCCCCAGCATTTT.

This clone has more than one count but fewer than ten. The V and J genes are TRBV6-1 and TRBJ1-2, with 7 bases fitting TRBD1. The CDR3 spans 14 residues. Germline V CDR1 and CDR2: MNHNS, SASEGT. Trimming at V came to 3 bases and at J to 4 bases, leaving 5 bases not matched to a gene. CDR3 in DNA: TGTGCCAGCAGTGAGGCAGGGGGAACCTATGGCTACACCTTC. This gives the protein CASSEAGGTYGYTF.

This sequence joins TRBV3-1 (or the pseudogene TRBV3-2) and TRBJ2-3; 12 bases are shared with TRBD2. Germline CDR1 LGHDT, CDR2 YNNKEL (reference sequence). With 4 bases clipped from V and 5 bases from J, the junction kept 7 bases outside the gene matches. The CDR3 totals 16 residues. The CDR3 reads CASSPTMTSGGDTQYF. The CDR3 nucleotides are TGTGCCAGCAGCCCTACCATGACTAGCGGGGGAGATACGCAGTATTTT.

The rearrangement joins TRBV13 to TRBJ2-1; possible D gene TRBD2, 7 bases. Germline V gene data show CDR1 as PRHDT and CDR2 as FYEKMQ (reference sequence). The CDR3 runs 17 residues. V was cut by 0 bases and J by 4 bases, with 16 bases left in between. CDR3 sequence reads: CASSLGRGGGPYNEQFF. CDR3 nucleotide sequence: TGTGCCAGCAGCTTAGGAAGAGGGGGGGGACCTTACAATGAGCAGTTCTTC. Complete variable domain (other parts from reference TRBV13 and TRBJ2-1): AAGVIQSPRHLIKEKRETATLKCYPIPRHDTVYWYQQGPGQDPQFLISFYEKMQSDKGSIPDRFSAQQFSDYHSELNMSSLELGDSALYFCASSLGRGGGPYNEQFFGPGTRLTVL.

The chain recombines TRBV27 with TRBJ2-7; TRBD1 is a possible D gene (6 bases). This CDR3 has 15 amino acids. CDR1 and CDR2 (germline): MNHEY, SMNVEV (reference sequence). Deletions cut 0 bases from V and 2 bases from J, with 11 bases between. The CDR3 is CASSLSAGDTYEQYF. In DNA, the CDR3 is TGTGCCAGCAGTTTATCGGCAGGGGACACCTACGAGCAGTACTTC.

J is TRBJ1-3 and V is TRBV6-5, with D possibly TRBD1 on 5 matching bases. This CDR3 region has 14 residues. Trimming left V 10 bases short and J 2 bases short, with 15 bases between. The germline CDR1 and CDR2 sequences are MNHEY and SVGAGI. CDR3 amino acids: CATGGTEAGNTIYF. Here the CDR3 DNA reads TGTGCCACGGGGGGGACGGAGGCTGGAAACACCATATATTTT.

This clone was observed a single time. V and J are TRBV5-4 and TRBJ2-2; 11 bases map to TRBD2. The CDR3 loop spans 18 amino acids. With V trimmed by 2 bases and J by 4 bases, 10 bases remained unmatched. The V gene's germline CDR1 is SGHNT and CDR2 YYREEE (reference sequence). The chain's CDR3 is CASSFLTSGISFTGELFF. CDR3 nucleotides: TGTGCCAGCAGCTTTTTGACTAGCGGGATTAGTTTCACCGGGGAGCTGTTTTTT. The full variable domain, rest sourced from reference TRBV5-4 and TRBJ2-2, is ETGVTQSPTHLIKTRGQQVTLRCSSQSGHNTVSWYQQALGQGPQFIFQYYREEENGRGNFPPRFSGLQFPNYSSELNVNALELDDSALYLCASSFLTSGISFTGELFFGEGSRLTVL.

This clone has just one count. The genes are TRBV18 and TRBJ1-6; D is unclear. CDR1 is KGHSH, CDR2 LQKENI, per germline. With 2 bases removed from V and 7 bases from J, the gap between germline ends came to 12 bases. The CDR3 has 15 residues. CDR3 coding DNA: TGTGCCAGCTCACCAGTCCAGGTCAGAAATTCACCCCTCCACTTT. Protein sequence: CASSPVQVRNSPLHF.

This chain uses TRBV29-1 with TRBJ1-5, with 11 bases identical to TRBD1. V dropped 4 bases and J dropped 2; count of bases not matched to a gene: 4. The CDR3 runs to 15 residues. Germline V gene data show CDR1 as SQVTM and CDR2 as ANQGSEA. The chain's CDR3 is CSVGTGGAGNQPQHF. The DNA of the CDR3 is TGCAGCGTTGGGACAGGGGGCGCCGGCAATCAGCCCCAGCATTTT.

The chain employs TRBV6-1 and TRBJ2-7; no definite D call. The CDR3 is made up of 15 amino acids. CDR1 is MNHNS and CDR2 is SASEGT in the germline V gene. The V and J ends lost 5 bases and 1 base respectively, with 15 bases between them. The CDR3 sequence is CASSFGQGRSYEQYF. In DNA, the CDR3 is TGTGCCAGCAGTTTTGGGCAAGGCAGGTCCTACGAGCAGTACTTC.

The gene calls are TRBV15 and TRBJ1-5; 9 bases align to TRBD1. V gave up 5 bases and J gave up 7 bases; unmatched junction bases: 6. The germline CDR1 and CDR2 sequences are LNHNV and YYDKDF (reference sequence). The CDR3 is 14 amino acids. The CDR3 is CATSRDREGQPQHF. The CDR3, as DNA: TGTGCCACCAGCCGGGACAGGGAGGGACAGCCCCAGCATTTT. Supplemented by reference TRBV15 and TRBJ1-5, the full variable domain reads DAMVIQNPRYQVTQFGKPVTLSCSQTLNHNVMYWYQQKSSQAPKLLFHYYDKDFNNEADTPDNFQSRRPNTSFCFLDIRSPGLGDTAMYLCATSRDREGQPQHFGDGTRLSIL.

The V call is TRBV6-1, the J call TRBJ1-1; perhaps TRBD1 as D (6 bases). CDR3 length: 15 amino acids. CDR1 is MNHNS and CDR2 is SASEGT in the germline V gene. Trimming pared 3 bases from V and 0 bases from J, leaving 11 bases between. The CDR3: CASSELGAVNTEAFF. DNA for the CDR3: TGTGCCAGCAGTGAGTTGGGGGCTGTGAACACTGAAGCTTTCTTT.

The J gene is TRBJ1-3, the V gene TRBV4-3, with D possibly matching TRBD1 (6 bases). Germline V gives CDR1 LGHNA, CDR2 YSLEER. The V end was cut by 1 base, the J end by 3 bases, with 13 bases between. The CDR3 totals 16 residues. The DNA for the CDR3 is TGCGCCAGCAGCCAAGTCGGTGCACAGGGTGGAAACACCATATATTTT. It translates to CASSQVGAQGGNTIYF.

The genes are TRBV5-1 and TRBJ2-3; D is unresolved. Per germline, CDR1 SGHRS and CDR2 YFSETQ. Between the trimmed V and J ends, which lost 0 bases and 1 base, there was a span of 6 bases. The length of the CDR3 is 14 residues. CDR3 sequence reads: CASSLVSGTDTQYF. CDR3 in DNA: TGCGCCAGCAGCTTGGTCAGTGGCACAGATACGCAGTATTTT.

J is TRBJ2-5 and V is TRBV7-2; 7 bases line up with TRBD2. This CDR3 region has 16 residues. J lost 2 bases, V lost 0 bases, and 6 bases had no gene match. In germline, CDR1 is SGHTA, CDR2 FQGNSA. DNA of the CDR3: TGTGCCAGCAGCTTAGCGTCGGGGGAGGGGCAAGAGACCCAGTACTTC. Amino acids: CASSLASGEGQETQYF.

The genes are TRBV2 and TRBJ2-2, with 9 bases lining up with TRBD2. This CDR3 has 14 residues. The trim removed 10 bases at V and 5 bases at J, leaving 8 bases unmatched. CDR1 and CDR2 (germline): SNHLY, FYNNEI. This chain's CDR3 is CATKAGGYTGELFF. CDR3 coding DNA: TGTGCCACGAAAGCGGGGGGTTATACCGGGGAGCTGTTTTTT. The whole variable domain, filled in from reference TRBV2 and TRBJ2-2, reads EPEVTQTPSHQVTQMGQEVILRCVPISNHLYFYWYRQILGQKVEFLVSFYNNEISEKSEIFDDQFSVERPDGSNFTLKIRSTKLEDSAMYFCATKAGGYTGELFFGEGSRLTVL.

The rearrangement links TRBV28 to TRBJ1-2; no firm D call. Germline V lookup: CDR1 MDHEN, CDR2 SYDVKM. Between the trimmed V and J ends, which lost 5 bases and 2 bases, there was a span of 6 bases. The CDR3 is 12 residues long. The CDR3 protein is CASSPTNYGYTF. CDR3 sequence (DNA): TGTGCCAGCAGTCCCACAAACTATGGCTACACCTTC.

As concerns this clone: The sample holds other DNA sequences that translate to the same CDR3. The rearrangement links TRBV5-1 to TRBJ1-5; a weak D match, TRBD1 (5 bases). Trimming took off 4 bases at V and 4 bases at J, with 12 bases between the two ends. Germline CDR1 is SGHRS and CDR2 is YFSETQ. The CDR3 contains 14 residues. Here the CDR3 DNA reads TGCGCCAGCAGCCTCGGGGGAGGGAATCAGCCCCAGCATTTT. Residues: CASSLGGGNQPQHF.